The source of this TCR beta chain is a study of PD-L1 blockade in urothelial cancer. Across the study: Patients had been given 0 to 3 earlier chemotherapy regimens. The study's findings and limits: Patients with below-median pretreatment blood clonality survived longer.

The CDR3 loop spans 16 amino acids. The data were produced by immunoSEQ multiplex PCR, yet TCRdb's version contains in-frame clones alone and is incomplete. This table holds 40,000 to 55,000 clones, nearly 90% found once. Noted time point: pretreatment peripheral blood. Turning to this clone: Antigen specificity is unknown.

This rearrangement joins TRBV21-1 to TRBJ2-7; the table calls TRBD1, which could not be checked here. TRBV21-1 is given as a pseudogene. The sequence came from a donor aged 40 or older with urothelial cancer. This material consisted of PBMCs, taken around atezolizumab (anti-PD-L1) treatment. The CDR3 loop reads CASSSRQTGYHYEQYF. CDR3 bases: TGTGCCAGCAGCTCACGCCAGACAGGCTACCACTACGAGCAGTACTTC.